These 9 T cell receptor beta chains originate from one sample sequenced in a study of blood T cell repertoires in COVID-19. The table came from immunoSEQ multiplex PCR; TCRdb's copy has only in-frame clones and leaves some out. Seen here are 200,000 to 250,000 clones, 85% to 90% observed once, and the top ten hold roughly 1.5%. Sequencing used peripheral blood. These receptors all come from a man aged 18 to 29 with active or convalescent COVID-19.

The rearrangement links TRBV5-1 to TRBJ2-3, with 13 bases aligning to TRBD2. Germline V lookup: CDR1 SGHRS, CDR2 YFSETQ. The CDR3 length is 16 residues. V lost 4 bases to trimming and J lost 1 base; unmatched junction nucleotides: 3. Here the CDR3 reads CASSITSGRGTDTQYF. The CDR3 nucleotides are TGCGCCAGCAGCATAACTAGCGGGAGGGGCACAGATACGCAGTATTTT.

This chain links TRBV5-1 with TRBJ1-6, with 7 bases that match TRBD1. The CDR3 is 15 amino acids. Germline values: CDR1 SGHRS, CDR2 YFSETQ. The junction had 6 bases not matched to a gene; V was cut back by 4 bases and J by 5 bases. The CDR3 loop is CASSITGENNSPLHF. CDR3 nucleotide sequence: TGCGCCAGCAGCATAACAGGGGAAAATAATTCACCCCTCCACTTT.

The CDR3 sequence is CASKTSGPYNEQFF. The CDR3 DNA reads as TGTGCCAGCAAGACTAGCGGGCCTTACAATGAGCAGTTCTTC. The genes are TRBV6-5 and TRBJ2-1, with 10 nucleotides matching TRBD2. The germline V gene encodes CDR1 MNHEY and CDR2 SVGAGI. The CDR3 is made up of 14 amino acids. Unmatched junction bases numbered 4, after V lost 7 bases and J lost 4 bases.

The chain recombines TRBV7-9 with TRBJ2-7; 10 bases are a match to TRBD1. The J segment lost 4 bases and the V segment lost 1 base, leaving 7 bases of the junction unmatched. Germline loops: CDR1 SEHNR, CDR2 FQNEAQ (reference sequence). The CDR3 spans 16 residues. In nucleotides, the CDR3 is TGTGCCAGCAGCTTAGTACCGGGACAGGGGTTGTACGAGCAGTACTTC. Translation gives CASSLVPGQGLYEQYF.

This chain connects TRBV28 to TRBJ2-7; weak D call: TRBD1 (7 bases). This CDR3 contains 17 residues. Trimming pared 4 bases from V and 0 bases from J, leaving 19 bases between. Germline values: CDR1 MDHEN, CDR2 SYDVKM. The CDR3 sequence is CASSSPTAGQSSYEQYF. The CDR3 region has the DNA TGTGCCAGCAGTTCGCCAACCGCGGGACAGAGCTCCTACGAGCAGTACTTC.

The table lists this clone with a count of one. V gene TRBV28 combines with J gene TRBJ2-1; 7 bases agree with TRBD2. The CDR3 is 16 residues long. V dropped 5 bases and J dropped 7; count of bases not matched to a gene: 14. Germline-derived CDR1 and CDR2 are MDHEN and SYDVKM. The CDR3 DNA is TGTGCCAGCAGTCTACCGAGGCTAGCGGAACAAAATGAGCAGTTCTTC. Protein product: CASSLPRLAEQNEQFF.

This rearrangement joins TRBV11-2 to TRBJ2-2; no firm D call. V was cut by 6 bases and J by 1 base, with 9 bases left in between. Per germline, CDR1 SGHAT and CDR2 FQNNGV. This CDR3 contains 14 residues. CDR3 amino acids: CASRVRQNTGELFF. The CDR3 DNA sequence: TGTGCCAGCAGGGTGAGGCAGAACACCGGGGAGCTGTTTTTT.

On this clone itself: Different DNA sequences within this sample yield the same CDR3. This sequence joins TRBV9 and TRBJ2-1; 8 nucleotides line up with TRBD2. This CDR3 spans 15 amino acids. The germline V gene has CDR1 SGDLS and CDR2 YYNGEE. V gave up 2 bases and J gave up 0 bases; unmatched junction bases: 1. For the CDR3, the DNA is TGTGCCAGCAGCGTCAGCGGGAGCTCCTACAATGAGCAGTTCTTC. This gives the protein CASSVSGSSYNEQFF. Full variable domain (rest looked up from reference TRBV9 and TRBJ2-1): DSGVTQTPKHLITATGQRVTLRCSPRSGDLSVYWYQQSLDQGLQFLIQYYNGEERAKGNILERFSAQQFPDLHSELNLSSLELGDSALYFCASSVSGSSYNEQFFGPGTRLTVL.

This chain links TRBV6-6 with TRBJ1-1; TRBD1 is a possible D gene (5 bases). Germline V gene sequence: CDR1 MNHNY, CDR2 SVGAGI (reference sequence). CDR3 size: 15 residues. The V end was cut by 6 bases, the J end by 4 bases, with 18 bases between. The CDR3 DNA is TGTGCCAGCAGGGACACTGGGACTTTGTCCACTGAAGCTTTCTTT. This translates into CASRDTGTLSTEAFF.